Presented here are 21 T cell receptor beta chains from one specimen sequenced in a study of a mutant IDH1 vaccine in newly diagnosed glioma. Generated by immunoSEQ multiplex PCR, the TCRdb table keeps only in-frame clones and is missing some. The sample shows some 33,000 clones, roughly 75% of them seen only once. Time point noted: week 35, safety follow-up. In the vaccine, a single dose held 300 ug of the mutant IDH1 20-mer peptide, along with topical imiquimod. Antigens for these TCRs are unknown. Source: PBMCs, taken from a glioma patient whose treatment included an IDH1 peptide vaccine. Source of these receptors: a woman aged 40 to 50 with glioma.

The gene calls are TRBV7-6 and TRBJ1-2, with D possibly being TRBD1 (6 bases). Germline CDR1 SGHVS, CDR2 FNYEAQ. V gave up 7 bases and J gave up 8 bases, with 20 bases separating them. The CDR3 sequence is 14 residues long. CDR3 nucleotides: TGTGCCAGCACCGACTCCCCACAGGGCCGCGGCTACACCTTC. It yields the protein CASTDSPQGRGYTF.

This clone was observed a single time. The chain combines TRBV23-1 with TRBJ1-1; D is unresolved. TRBV23-1 carries the ORF label, with uncertain function. The CDR3 runs 12 residues. The V gene lost 0 bases and the J gene lost 10 bases, with 9 bases spanning the gap. In DNA, the CDR3 is TGCGCCAGCAGTCAATCAGGGTTACTAGCTTTCTTT. Its protein is CASSQSGLLAFF.

The chain has TRBV6-1 and TRBJ1-1; D may be TRBD1 (6 bases). CDR3 size: 12 residues. The germline V gene encodes CDR1 MNHNS and CDR2 SASEGT. V was cut by 9 bases and J by 7 bases, with 15 bases left in between. The DNA for the CDR3 is TGTGCCAGTAGAACAGGGAGAAATGAAGCTTTCTTT. Translating gives CASRTGRNEAFF.

The chain joins TRBV10-1 to TRBJ2-1, with 10 bases identical to TRBD2. The junction had 6 bases not matched to a gene; V was cut back by 3 bases and J by 7 bases. CDR3 length: 15 residues. The germline CDR1 and CDR2 sequences are WNHNN and SYGVQD (reference sequence). CDR3 coding DNA: TGCGCCAGCAGTGAAGGAGCGGGGGGGCGAAATGAGCAGTTCTTC. This gives the protein CASSEGAGGRNEQFF.

The chain is built from TRBV5-1 and TRBJ2-3; 11 bases are a match to TRBD2. Germline loops: CDR1 SGHRS, CDR2 YFSETQ. V shed 4 bases, J shed 0 bases, and the junction held 4 bases outside the gene matches. CDR3 length: 16 amino acids. The DNA for the CDR3 is TGCGCCAGCAGCGCCGCTAGCGGGAGGAGCACAGATACGCAGTATTTT. Amino acids: CASSAASGRSTDTQYF.

The chain links TRBV6-4 to TRBJ2-1; the match to TRBD2 covers 10 bases. J gave up 9 bases and V 0 bases, and 5 bases lay outside the gene matches. The CDR3 extends over 15 amino acids. Germline CDR1 is MRHNA and CDR2 is SNTAGT. The CDR3 sequence is CASSDSPAGGREQFF. In nucleotides, the CDR3 is TGTGCCAGCAGTGACTCGCCAGCGGGGGGGCGTGAGCAGTTCTTC.

This chain uses TRBV2 with TRBJ2-3; 9 nucleotides line up with TRBD2. V lost 6 bases and J lost 0; bases outside the gene matches: 4. CDR3 size: 15 residues. Germline CDR1 reads SNHLY; CDR2 reads FYNNEI. This CDR3 is CASRVLAGSTDTQYF. The CDR3 DNA reads as TGTGCCAGCAGGGTCCTAGCGGGGAGCACAGATACGCAGTATTTT. Based on the CDR3 plus reference TRBV2 and TRBJ2-3, the full variable domain is EPEVTQTPSHQVTQMGQEVILRCVPISNHLYFYWYRQILGQKVEFLVSFYNNEISEKSEIFDDQFSVERPDGSNFTLKIRSTKLEDSAMYFCASRVLAGSTDTQYFGPGTRLTVL.

The chain is built from TRBV19 and TRBJ2-7; D may be TRBD1 (6 bases). The CDR3 runs to 17 residues. V gave up 5 bases and J gave up 7 bases, with 27 bases separating them. The germline V gene encodes CDR1 LNHDA and CDR2 SQIVND (reference sequence). CDR3: CASSHSPRWAGASEQYF. Here the CDR3 DNA reads TGTGCCAGTAGTCATTCCCCGCGGTGGGCAGGGGCTAGTGAGCAGTACTTC.

This sequence joins TRBV27 and TRBJ2-2; the D gene is possibly TRBD1 (6 bases). This CDR3 is built from 16 residues. Germline loops: CDR1 MNHEY, CDR2 SMNVEV (reference sequence). Deletions cut 6 bases from V and 1 base from J, with 15 bases between. In DNA, the CDR3 is TGTGCCAGCAGGGCATTCTTACAGGGGAACACCGGGGAGCTGTTTTTT. Translated: CASRAFLQGNTGELFF.

This chain joins TRBV5-1 and TRBJ2-3; D not resolved. The CDR3 has 16 amino acids. V was pared by 4 bases and J by 0 bases, with 15 bases between. Looked up from germline, CDR1 is SGHRS and CDR2 is YFSETQ. This CDR3 reads CASSPRSGSSTDTQYF. In nucleotides, the CDR3 is TGCGCCAGCAGCCCACGCTCAGGATCTAGCACAGATACGCAGTATTTT.

The table lists this clone with a few counts. The J gene is TRBJ1-2, the V gene TRBV19; tentatively, D is TRBD1 (5 bases). The CDR3 is made up of 14 amino acids. Germline CDR1 is LNHDA and CDR2 is SQIVND (reference sequence). V was shortened by 3 bases and J by 7 bases, with 15 bases between the two germline ends. The CDR3 DNA is TGTGCCAGTAGTATTACCCAGGGAGAGGCTGGCTACACCTTC. It codes for CASSITQGEAGYTF.

The CDR3: CASSPLIGSSYEQYF. CDR3 nucleotide sequence: TGTGCCAGCAGCCCGCTGATCGGAAGCTCCTACGAGCAGTACTTC. The J gene is TRBJ2-7, the V gene TRBV7-8; D is uncertain. The V end lost 5 bases, the J end lost 0 bases, and 14 bases lay between the germline ends. This CDR3 region has 15 residues. Germline values: CDR1 SGHVS, CDR2 FQNEAQ.

The V and J genes are TRBV6-1 and TRBJ2-3; 11 nucleotides align to TRBD2. This CDR3 spans 15 amino acids. With V trimmed by 8 bases and J by 0 bases, 4 bases remained unmatched. Per germline, CDR1 MNHNS and CDR2 SASEGT. The CDR3 DNA sequence: TGTGCCAGCGTCCGACTAGCGGGGAGCACAGATACGCAGTATTTT. Its translation: CASVRLAGSTDTQYF.

The genes are TRBV30 and TRBJ1-4; 10 bases are shared with TRBD1. CDR3 length: 15 residues. The germline CDR1 and CDR2 sequences are GTSNPN and SVGIG (reference sequence). V lost 0 bases and J lost 5; bases outside the gene matches: 3. The CDR3 bases are TGTGCCTGGAGTGTGGGGACAGGGGCGAATGAAAAACTGTTTTTT. Its translation is CAWSVGTGANEKLFF.

This sequence joins TRBV19 and TRBJ2-2; D unclear. Germline V gives CDR1 LNHDA, CDR2 SQIVND (reference sequence). The CDR3 covers 13 residues. Deletions cut 6 bases from V and 3 bases from J, with 8 bases between. The CDR3 nucleotides read TGTGCCAGTAGGAGAGACTACACCGGGGAGCTGTTTTTT. This codes for CASRRDYTGELFF. The entire variable domain, with the rest obtained from reference TRBV19 and TRBJ2-2, is as follows: DGGITQSPKYLFRKEGQNVTLSCEQNLNHDAMYWYRQDPGQGLRLIYYSQIVNDFQKGDIAEGYSVSREKKESFPLTVTSAQKNPTAFYLCASRRDYTGELFFGEGSRLTVL.

V and J are TRBV18 and TRBJ2-1; D remains unclear. V was cut by 3 bases and J by 5 bases, with 8 bases left in between. This CDR3 is 13 amino acids long. The V gene's germline CDR1 is KGHSH and CDR2 LQKENI. DNA of the CDR3: TGTGCCAGCTCACCCCTACAGAACAATGAGCAGTTCTTC. It is translated as CASSPLQNNEQFF.

This sequence joins TRBV9 and TRBJ1-2, with no clear D. This CDR3 is built from 14 residues. CDR1 and CDR2 (germline): SGDLS, YYNGEE. Trimming cost V 0 bases and J 6 bases, with 12 bases left between them. The CDR3 nucleotides read TGTGCCAGCAGCGTAGAGCTAGAGGGTCATGGCTACACCTTC. It yields the protein CASSVELEGHGYTF.

The CDR3 here is CASSPSGLSGHGANVLTF. DNA of the CDR3: TGTGCCAGCAGCCCTTCGGGACTCTCAGGTCATGGGGCCAACGTCCTGACTTTC. The chain uses TRBV7-9 and TRBJ2-6; possible D gene TRBD2, 6 bases. The germline V gene encodes CDR1 SEHNR and CDR2 FQNEAQ (reference sequence). The CDR3 spans 18 residues. The ends were cut back, 5 bases at V and 3 bases at J, with 20 bases in the middle.

The chain uses TRBV5-1 and TRBJ2-7, with TRBD2 identical over 8 bases. Germline V gives CDR1 SGHRS, CDR2 YFSETQ. The V gene end was trimmed by 4 bases and the J gene end by 3 bases; junction bases not matched to a gene: 9. The CDR3 is 15 amino acids. CDR3 nucleotides: TGCGCCAGCAGCGCAGCGGGAGCGGACAACTACGAGCAGTACTTC. Translated, it gives CASSAAGADNYEQYF.

The chain carries TRBV6-6 and TRBJ2-7; 10 nucleotides align to TRBD2. V was clipped by 6 bases and J by 3 bases; unmatched bases: 2. Germline CDR1 MNHNY, CDR2 SVGAGI (reference sequence). This CDR3 comprises 13 residues. CDR3 coding DNA: TGTGCCAGCAGAGTAGCGGGGGGCTACGAGCAGTACTTC. Translated: CASRVAGGYEQYF.

The rearrangement joins TRBV19 to TRBJ2-5; 9 bases agree with TRBD2. Unmatched junction bases numbered 11, after V lost 7 bases and J lost 2 bases. Germline CDR1 is LNHDA and CDR2 is SQIVND (reference sequence). The CDR3 is made up of 16 amino acids. CDR3 sequence reads: CASTVGGGGPQETQYF. The CDR3 DNA sequence: TGTGCCAGTACGGTGGGCGGGGGGGGACCACAAGAGACCCAGTACTTC.